These 9 T cell receptor beta chains were all obtained from the same sample, sequenced in a study of blood T cell repertoires in COVID-19. Only in-frame clones appear in the TCRdb table, and some are missing; sequencing was by immunoSEQ multiplex PCR. The sample yields 200,000 to 300,000 clones, about 85% seen once. The specimen sequenced was peripheral blood. Every receptor here comes from a man in his 60s who had recovered from COVID-19.

V usage is TRBV4-1 and J usage is TRBJ2-3; 12 positions agree with TRBD2. Trimming took 2 bases from V and 2 from J; bases not matched to a gene: 5. This CDR3 comprises 17 residues. In germline, CDR1 is MGHRA, CDR2 YSYEKL. The CDR3 bases are TGCGCCAGCAGCCAAACTAGCGGGGGGTTTGCCACAGATACGCAGTATTTT. Its protein product is CASSQTSGGFATDTQYF.

The gene calls are TRBV18 and TRBJ2-7, with D possibly matching TRBD2 (6 bases). The CDR3 is 15 residues long. Trimming took off 1 base at V and 7 bases at J, with 17 bases between the two ends. From germline, CDR1 is KGHSH and CDR2 LQKENI. In DNA form, the CDR3 reads TGTGCCAGCTCACCACTGCCCGGCCAGGGAGGAGAGCAGTACTTC. Its translation: CASSPLPGQGGEQYF.

The J gene is TRBJ2-3, the V gene TRBV29-1, with a weak D call TRBD2 (5 bases). The ends were cut back, 0 bases at V and 2 bases at J, with 9 bases in the middle. Germline V gene sequence: CDR1 SQVTM, CDR2 ANQGSEA. The CDR3 is 14 residues long. The CDR3 nucleotides read TGCAGCGTTGAAGATCCGGGAATCACAGATACGCAGTATTTT. This encodes CSVEDPGITDTQYF.

V gene TRBV6-5 combines with J gene TRBJ2-7, with 9 bases aligning to TRBD1. Germline V CDR1 and CDR2: MNHEY, SVGAGI. CDR3 length equals 12 residues. With V trimmed by 5 bases and J by 6 bases, 2 bases remained unmatched. In DNA, the CDR3 is TGTGCCAGCAGTAAGGGACAGGGCGAGCAGTACTTC. It is translated as CASSKGQGEQYF.

In this sample, this clone turned up a few times. CDR3 protein: CASSLGTKNQPQHF. Here the CDR3 DNA reads TGTGCCAGCAGCCTTGGGACAAAGAATCAGCCCCAGCATTTT. V and J are TRBV7-2 and TRBJ1-5, with D possibly matching TRBD1 (6 bases). Per the germline V gene, CDR1 is SGHTA and CDR2 is FQGNSA. The CDR3 has 14 amino acids. V lost 5 bases and J lost 4, with 12 bases in between. Supplemented by reference TRBV7-2 and TRBJ1-5, the full variable domain reads GAGVSQSPSNKVTEKGKDVELRCDPISGHTALYWYRQSLGQGLEFLIYFQGNSAPDKSGLPSDRFSAERTGGSVSTLTIQRTQQEDSAVYLCASSLGTKNQPQHFGDGTRLSIL.

The V and J genes are TRBV7-6 and TRBJ2-1; TRBD2 agrees at 7 bases. Germline V CDR1 and CDR2: SGHVS, FNYEAQ. The length of the CDR3 is 16 residues. V trimming: 1 base; J trimming: 5 bases; junction bases outside the gene matches: 8. The CDR3 nucleotides read TGTGCCAGCAGCTTAGGTCCTAGCGGCCGTAACAATGAGCAGTTCTTC. Protein product: CASSLGPSGRNNEQFF.

This clone occurred a few times. The rearrangement joins TRBV28 to TRBJ1-2, with a possible D match to TRBD1 (5 bases). This CDR3 comprises 12 residues. V was clipped by 6 bases and J by 8 bases, with 13 bases between them. Germline V gives CDR1 MDHEN, CDR2 SYDVKM. The CDR3 loop reads CASSLRQLGYTF. In nucleotides, the CDR3 is TGTGCCAGCAGCCTAAGACAGCTCGGCTACACCTTC.

With respect to this clone: The junction and the germline gene differ at one end; a read error may be behind it. The chain couples TRBV6-5 to TRBJ1-1; no clear D. The CDR3 consists of 15 residues. The germline gives CDR1 MNHEY, CDR2 SVGAGI. The CDR3 region has the DNA TGTGCCAGCAGTGACTCGTCAGGCCGGAACACTGAAGCTTTCTTT. This sequence encodes CASSDSSGRNTEAFF.

The J gene is TRBJ2-1, the V gene TRBV10-3, with 9 nucleotides matching TRBD1. The CDR3 covers 15 residues. CDR1 and CDR2 from the germline V gene are ENHRY and SYGVKD. J was trimmed by 6 bases and V by 4 bases; bases with no gene match: 7. The CDR3 sequence: CAISAGQGSSNEQFF. The DNA for the CDR3 is TGTGCCATCAGTGCTGGACAGGGGTCTTCCAATGAGCAGTTCTTC.